This T cell receptor (beta chain) appears in the sequencing data of a study of graft-versus-host responses after intestinal transplantation. This clone was picked up one time. Its antigen is still unknown. V lost 7 bases to trimming and J lost 0 bases; unmatched junction nucleotides: 5. This CDR3 contains 15 residues. CDR1 SNHLY and CDR2 FYNNEI come from the germline V gene. Using immunoSEQ multiplex PCR, the repertoire was profiled, and TCRdb retains in-frame clones only, with some absent. Here the sample spans 90,000 to 130,000 clones, 85% to 95% being singletons. The TCR comes from a human donor who was the organ donor for an intestinal transplant. The J gene is TRBJ2-5, the V gene TRBV2, with 10 bases aligning to TRBD2. Sequencing was performed on unstimulated CD8+ T cells sorted from spleen or lymph node cells, taken before transplant. The CDR3 reads CASIWTSGYQETQYF. The CDR3 DNA follows: TGTGCCAGCATATGGACTAGCGGTTACCAAGAGACCCAGTACTTC.